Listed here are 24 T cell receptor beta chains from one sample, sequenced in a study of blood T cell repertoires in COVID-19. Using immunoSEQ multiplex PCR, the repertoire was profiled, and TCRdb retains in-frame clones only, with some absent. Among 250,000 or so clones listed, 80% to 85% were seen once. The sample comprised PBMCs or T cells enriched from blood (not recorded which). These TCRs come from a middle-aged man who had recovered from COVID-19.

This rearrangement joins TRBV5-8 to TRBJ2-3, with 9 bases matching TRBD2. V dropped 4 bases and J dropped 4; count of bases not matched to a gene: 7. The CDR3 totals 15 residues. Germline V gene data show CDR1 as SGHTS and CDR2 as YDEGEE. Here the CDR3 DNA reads TGTGCCAGCAGCCTTAGCGGGGGTGGGTCAGATACGCAGTATTTT. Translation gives CASSLSGGGSDTQYF. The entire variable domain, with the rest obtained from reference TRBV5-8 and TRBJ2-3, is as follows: EAGVTQSPTHLIKTRGQQATLRCSPISGHTSVYWYQQALGLGLQFLLWYDEGEERNRGNFPPRFSGRQFPNYSSELNVNALELEDSALYLCASSLSGGGSDTQYFGPGTRLTVL.

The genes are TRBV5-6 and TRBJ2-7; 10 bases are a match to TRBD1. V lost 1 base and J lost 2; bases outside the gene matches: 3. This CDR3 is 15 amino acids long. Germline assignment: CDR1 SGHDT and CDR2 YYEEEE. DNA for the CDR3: TGTGCCAGCAGCTTGCCGGGACAGGGGACCTACGAGCAGTACTTC. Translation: CASSLPGQGTYEQYF.

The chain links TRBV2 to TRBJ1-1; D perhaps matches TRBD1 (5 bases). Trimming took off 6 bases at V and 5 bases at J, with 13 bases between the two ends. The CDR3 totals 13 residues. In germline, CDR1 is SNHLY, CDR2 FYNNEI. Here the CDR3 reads CASREWEGTEAFF. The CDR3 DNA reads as TGTGCCAGCAGGGAATGGGAGGGGACTGAAGCTTTCTTT.

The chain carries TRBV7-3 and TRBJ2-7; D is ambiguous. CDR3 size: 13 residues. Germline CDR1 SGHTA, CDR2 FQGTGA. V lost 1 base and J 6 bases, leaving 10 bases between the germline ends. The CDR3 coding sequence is TGTGCCAGCAGCTTAAATGCGGTTAGCGAGCAGTACTTC. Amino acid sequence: CASSLNAVSEQYF.

The CDR3 spells CASSPGGDTIYF. Here the CDR3 DNA reads TGTGCCAGCAGCCCAGGAGGTGACACCATATATTTT. The chain uses TRBV7-9 and TRBJ1-3; the D is unclear. Germline CDR1 SEHNR, CDR2 FQNEAQ (reference sequence). CDR3 length equals 12 residues. V lost 5 bases and J lost 8, with 10 bases in between.

The CDR3 spells CATSRDAYNEQFF. CDR3 in DNA: TGTGCCACCAGCAGAGACGCCTACAATGAGCAGTTCTTC. The rearrangement links TRBV15 to TRBJ2-1, with D unresolved. From germline, CDR1 is LNHNV and CDR2 YYDKDF (reference sequence). The CDR3 is 13 amino acids. Trimming removed 0 bases from V and 2 bases from J, with 2 bases in between.

The CDR3 sequence is CASSSPERQNGYTF. CDR3 DNA sequence: TGTGCCAGCAGCTCTCCTGAAAGACAGAATGGCTACACCTTC. V is TRBV7-3 and J is TRBJ1-2; D may be TRBD1 (5 bases). The CDR3 length is 14 residues. Trimming cost V 4 bases and J 6 bases, with 15 bases left between them. Germline assignment: CDR1 SGHTA and CDR2 FQGTGA.

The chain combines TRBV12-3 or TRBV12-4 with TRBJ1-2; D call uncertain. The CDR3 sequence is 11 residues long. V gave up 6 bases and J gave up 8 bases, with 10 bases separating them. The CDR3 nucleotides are TGTGCCAGCAGGGGCCTCGAAGGCTACACCTTC. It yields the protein CASRGLEGYTF.

In nucleotides, the CDR3 is TGTGCCAGCAGTTACTCCGGGCGGGCGGAGCAGTTCTTC. Protein sequence: CASSYSGRAEQFF. The rearrangement joins TRBV6-5 to TRBJ2-1; the D gene is possibly TRBD2 (5 bases). This CDR3 has 13 residues. Germline-derived CDR1 and CDR2 are MNHEY and SVGAGI. Trimming cost V 0 bases and J 10 bases, with 10 bases left between them.

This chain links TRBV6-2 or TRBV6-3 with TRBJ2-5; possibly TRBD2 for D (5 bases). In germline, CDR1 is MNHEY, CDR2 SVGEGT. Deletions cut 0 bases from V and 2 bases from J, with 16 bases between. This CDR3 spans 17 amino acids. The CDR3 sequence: CASSYSRLEGLQETQYF. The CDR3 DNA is TGTGCCAGCAGTTACTCTCGTCTTGAGGGCTTACAAGAGACCCAGTACTTC.

CDR3 nucleotides: TGTGCCAGCACCAACTCGGGGGGTGGCAATCAGCCCCAGCATTTT. Protein sequence: CASTNSGGGNQPQHF. This chain links TRBV28 with TRBJ1-5, with D tentatively TRBD1 (5 bases). Germline lookup yields CDR1 MDHEN and CDR2 SYDVKM. The V end lost 7 bases, the J end lost 2 bases, and 15 bases lay between the germline ends. The CDR3 contains 15 residues.

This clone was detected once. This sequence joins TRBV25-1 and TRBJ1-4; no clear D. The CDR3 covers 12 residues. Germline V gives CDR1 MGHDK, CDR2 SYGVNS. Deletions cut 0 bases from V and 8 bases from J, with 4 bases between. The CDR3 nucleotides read TGTGCCAGCAGTGAATATGCGGAAAAACTGTTTTTT. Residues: CASSEYAEKLFF.

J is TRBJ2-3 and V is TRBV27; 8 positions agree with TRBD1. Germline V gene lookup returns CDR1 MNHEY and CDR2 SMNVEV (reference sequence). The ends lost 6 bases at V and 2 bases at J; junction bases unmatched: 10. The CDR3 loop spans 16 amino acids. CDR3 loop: CASRTDRGGLTDTQYF. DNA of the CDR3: TGTGCCAGCAGAACAGACAGGGGCGGACTCACAGATACGCAGTATTTT.

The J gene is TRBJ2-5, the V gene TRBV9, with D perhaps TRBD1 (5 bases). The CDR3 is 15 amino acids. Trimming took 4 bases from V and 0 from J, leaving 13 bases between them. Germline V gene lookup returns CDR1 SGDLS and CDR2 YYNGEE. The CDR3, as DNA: TGTGCCAGCAGCCCCCTGACAGTGTACCAAGAGACCCAGTACTTC. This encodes CASSPLTVYQETQYF.

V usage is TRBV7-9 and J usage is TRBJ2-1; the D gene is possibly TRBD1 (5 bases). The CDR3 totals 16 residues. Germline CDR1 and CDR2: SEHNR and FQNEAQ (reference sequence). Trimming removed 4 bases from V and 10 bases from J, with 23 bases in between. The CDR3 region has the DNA TGTGCCAGCAGCTCCTCCCGGCCCAGCCAGCCAGGGGAGCAGTTCTTC. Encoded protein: CASSSSRPSQPGEQFF.

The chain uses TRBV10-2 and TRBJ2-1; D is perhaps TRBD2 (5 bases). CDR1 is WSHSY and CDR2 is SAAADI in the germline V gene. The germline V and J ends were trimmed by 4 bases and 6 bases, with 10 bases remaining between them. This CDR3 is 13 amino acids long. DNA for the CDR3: TGCGCCAGCAGTGTTTTACTAGGCAATGAGCAGTTCTTC. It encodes CASSVLLGNEQFF.

CDR3 sequence (DNA): TGTGCCAGCAGCCTGATAGCGGGAGAGGAAAATGAGCAGTTCTTC. This codes for CASSLIAGEENEQFF. This chain joins TRBV7-2 and TRBJ2-1; 9 bases agree with TRBD2. The germline CDR1 and CDR2 sequences are SGHTA and FQGNSA. The V gene end was trimmed by 5 bases and the J gene end by 7 bases; junction bases not matched to a gene: 9. The CDR3 consists of 15 residues.

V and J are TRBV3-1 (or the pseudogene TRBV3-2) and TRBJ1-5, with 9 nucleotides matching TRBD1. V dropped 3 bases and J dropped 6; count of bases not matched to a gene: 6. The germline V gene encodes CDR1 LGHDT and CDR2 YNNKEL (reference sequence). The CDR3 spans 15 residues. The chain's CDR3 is CASSQAGTGSQPQHF. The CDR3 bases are TGTGCCAGCAGCCAGGCCGGGACAGGGAGTCAGCCCCAGCATTTT.

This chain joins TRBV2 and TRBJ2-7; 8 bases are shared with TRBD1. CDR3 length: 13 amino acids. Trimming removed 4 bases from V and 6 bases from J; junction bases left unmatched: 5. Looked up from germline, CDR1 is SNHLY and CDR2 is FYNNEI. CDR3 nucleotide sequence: TGTGCCAGCAGTGCGGACAGGGTTAGCGAGCAGTACTTC. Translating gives CASSADRVSEQYF.

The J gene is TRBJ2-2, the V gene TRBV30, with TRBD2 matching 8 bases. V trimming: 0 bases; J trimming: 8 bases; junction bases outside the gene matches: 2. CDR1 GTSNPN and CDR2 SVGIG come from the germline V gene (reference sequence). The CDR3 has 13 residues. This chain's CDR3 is CAWSVRLAGELFF. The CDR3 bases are TGTGCCTGGAGTGTACGACTAGCGGGGGAGCTGTTTTTT.

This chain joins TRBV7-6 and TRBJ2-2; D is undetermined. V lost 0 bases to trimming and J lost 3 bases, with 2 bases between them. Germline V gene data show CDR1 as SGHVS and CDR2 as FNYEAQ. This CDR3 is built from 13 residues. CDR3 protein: CASSLAYTGELFF. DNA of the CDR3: TGTGCCAGCAGCTTAGCCTACACCGGGGAGCTGTTTTTT.

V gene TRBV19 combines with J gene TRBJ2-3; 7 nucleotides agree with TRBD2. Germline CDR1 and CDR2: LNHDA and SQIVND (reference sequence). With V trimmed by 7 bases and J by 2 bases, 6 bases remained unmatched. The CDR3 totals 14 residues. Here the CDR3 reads CASTTGGTTDTQYF. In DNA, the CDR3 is TGTGCCAGTACAACGGGGGGAACCACAGATACGCAGTATTTT.

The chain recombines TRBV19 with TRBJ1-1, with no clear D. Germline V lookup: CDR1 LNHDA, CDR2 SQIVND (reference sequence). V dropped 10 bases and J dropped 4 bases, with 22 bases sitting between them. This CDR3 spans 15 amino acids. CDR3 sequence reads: CAKKERLGEGTEAFF. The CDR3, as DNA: TGTGCCAAAAAAGAGCGCCTCGGGGAGGGCACTGAAGCTTTCTTT.

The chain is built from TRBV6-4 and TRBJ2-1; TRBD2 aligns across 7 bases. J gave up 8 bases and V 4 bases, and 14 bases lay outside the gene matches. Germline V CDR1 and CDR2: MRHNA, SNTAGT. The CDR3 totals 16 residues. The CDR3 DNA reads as TGTGCCAGCAGTGTAACGGCAAGCGGGGCGTTATATGAGCAGTTCTTC. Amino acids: CASSVTASGALYEQFF.